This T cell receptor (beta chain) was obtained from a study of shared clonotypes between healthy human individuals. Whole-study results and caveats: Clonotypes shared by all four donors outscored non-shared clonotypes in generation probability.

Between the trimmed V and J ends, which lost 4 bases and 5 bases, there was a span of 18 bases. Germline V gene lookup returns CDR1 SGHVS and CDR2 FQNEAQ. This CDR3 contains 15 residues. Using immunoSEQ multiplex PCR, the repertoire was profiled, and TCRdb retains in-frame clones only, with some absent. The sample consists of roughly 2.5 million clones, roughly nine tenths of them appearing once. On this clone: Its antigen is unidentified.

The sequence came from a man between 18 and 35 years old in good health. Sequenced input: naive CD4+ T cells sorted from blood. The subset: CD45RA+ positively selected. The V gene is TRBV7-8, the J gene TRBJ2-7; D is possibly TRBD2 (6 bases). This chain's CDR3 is CASSSSGPRLHEQYF. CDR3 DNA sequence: TGTGCCAGCAGCTCCAGCGGGCCCAGGCTACACGAGCAGTACTTC.